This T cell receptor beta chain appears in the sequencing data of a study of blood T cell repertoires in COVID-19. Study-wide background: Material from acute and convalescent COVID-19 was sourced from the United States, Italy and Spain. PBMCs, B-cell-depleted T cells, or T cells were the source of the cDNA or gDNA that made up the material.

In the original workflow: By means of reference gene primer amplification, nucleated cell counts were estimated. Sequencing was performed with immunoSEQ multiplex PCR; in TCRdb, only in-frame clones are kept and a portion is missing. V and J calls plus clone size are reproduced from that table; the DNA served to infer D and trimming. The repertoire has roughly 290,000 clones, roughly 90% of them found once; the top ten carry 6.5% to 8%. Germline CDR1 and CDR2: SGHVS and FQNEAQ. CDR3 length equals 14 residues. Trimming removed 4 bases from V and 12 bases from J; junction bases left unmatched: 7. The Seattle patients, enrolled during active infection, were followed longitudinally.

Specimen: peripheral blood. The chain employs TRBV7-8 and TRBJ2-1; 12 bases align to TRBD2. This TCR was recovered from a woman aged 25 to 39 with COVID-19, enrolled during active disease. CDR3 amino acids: CASSWAPGLAGQFF. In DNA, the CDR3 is TGTGCCAGCAGCTGGGCCCCGGGACTAGCGGGGCAGTTCTTC.